Following are 19 T cell receptor beta chains from one sample sequenced in a study of T-cell memory formation after mild COVID-19. TCRdb recomputed calls from the 5' RACE reads with MiXCR, one row per CDR3 protein. The data hold 250,000 or so distinct CDR3 sequences, with approximately 19% observed a single time. Sequencing input: PBMCs or a T cell subset sorted from them (not recorded which). The receptor source for this set is a man aged 18-30 years who had mild COVID-19 (a few samples of this study predate the infection). Cell type and time point are not known.

This clonotype came up a few times. V and J are TRBV30 and TRBJ2-1; no clear D. The V end lost 2 bases, the J end lost 6 bases, and 5 bases lay between the germline ends. Germline V lookup: CDR1 GTSNPN, CDR2 SVGIG (reference sequence). The CDR3 contains 11 residues. The CDR3: CAWSPGNEQFF. The CDR3 bases are TGTGCCTGGAGTCCCGGCAATGAGCAGTTCTTC.

This clonotype was found a few times. The gene calls are TRBV4-3 and TRBJ1-2; D gene ambiguous. Germline loops: CDR1 LGHNA, CDR2 YSLEER. The CDR3 has 15 residues. V lost 0 bases to trimming and J lost 2 bases, with 10 bases between them. The CDR3 protein is CASSQDQTRNYGYTF. The CDR3 DNA is TGCGCCAGCAGCCAAGACCAAACCCGAAACTATGGCTACACCTTC.

This clonotype was found many times. The genes are TRBV28 and TRBJ2-3; 8 bases are a match to TRBD2. Germline CDR1 MDHEN, CDR2 SYDVKM. J lost 5 bases, V lost 9 bases, and 13 bases had no gene match. CDR3 length: 15 residues. The CDR3 sequence: CASLAGGRWGDTQYF. The CDR3 DNA follows: TGTGCCAGTCTTGCGGGGGGCAGGTGGGGAGATACGCAGTATTTT.

The chain couples TRBV2 to TRBJ2-3, with 8 bases aligning to TRBD1. The CDR3 runs 14 residues. The germline CDR1 and CDR2 sequences are SNHLY and FYNNEI. The trim removed 5 bases at V and 4 bases at J, leaving 5 bases unmatched. This CDR3 reads CASSLWTGPDTQYF. The CDR3 coding sequence is TGTGCCAGCAGTCTCTGGACAGGGCCAGATACGCAGTATTTT.

This clonotype was observed many times. The V call is TRBV20-1, the J call TRBJ2-1, with D hard to call. Trimming shortened V by 6 bases and J by 9 bases, and 24 bases separated the two germline ends. The germline CDR1 and CDR2 sequences are DFQATT and SNEGSKA (reference sequence). The CDR3 sequence is 15 residues long. CDR3 sequence: CSAPPDRDHTTEQFF. The CDR3 coding sequence is TGCAGTGCCCCCCCGGATAGGGATCACACCACTGAGCAGTTCTTC.

The V and J genes are TRBV5-6 and TRBJ1-1; no firm D call. CDR1 is SGHDT, CDR2 YYEEEE, per germline. V was clipped by 0 bases and J by 7 bases, with 10 bases between them. The CDR3 has 13 residues. CDR3 amino acids: CASSLAGSHEAFF. DNA of the CDR3: TGTGCCAGCAGCTTGGCTGGGAGCCATGAAGCTTTCTTT.

This clonotype was counted between two and nine times. The V gene is TRBV6-5, the J gene TRBJ2-7, with 9 bases identical to TRBD1. This CDR3 spans 16 amino acids. Germline lookup yields CDR1 MNHEY and CDR2 SVGAGI. The ends lost 0 bases at V and 6 bases at J; junction bases unmatched: 9. The DNA for the CDR3 is TGTGCCAGCAGTTACTCGAGGGACAGGGTAGCCACCGAGCAGTACTTC. Protein sequence: CASSYSRDRVATEQYF.

The V gene is TRBV6-6, the J gene TRBJ1-6; 8 bases are shared with TRBD1. The CDR3 has 15 amino acids. CDR1 is MNHNY, CDR2 SVGAGI, per germline (reference sequence). V lost 2 bases and J lost 8; bases outside the gene matches: 5. The CDR3 DNA reads TGTGCCAGCAGTTACCCCGGACAGGGAGATTCACCCCTCCACTTT. Protein: CASSYPGQGDSPLHF.

V is TRBV30 and J is TRBJ2-5; no clear D gene. Germline loops: CDR1 GTSNPN, CDR2 SVGIG (reference sequence). V gave up 1 base and J gave up 5 bases, with 11 bases separating them. The CDR3 runs 13 residues. CDR3 region: CAWSGHSQETQYF. The CDR3 DNA reads as TGTGCCTGGAGTGGCCACTCCCAGGAGACCCAGTACTTC.

This clonotype was detected a few times. The rearrangement joins TRBV10-3 to TRBJ2-3; 7 nucleotides match TRBD1. Germline V gene data show CDR1 as ENHRY and CDR2 as SYGVKD. V gave up 3 bases and J gave up 4 bases; unmatched junction bases: 16. The CDR3 has 18 residues. Here the CDR3 reads CAISDRRDSFRSPDTQYF. The CDR3 DNA sequence: TGTGCCATCAGTGACAGAAGGGACAGCTTCCGGTCCCCAGATACGCAGTATTTT.

In this sample, this clonotype turned up a few times. The rearrangement joins TRBV5-6 to TRBJ2-1, with 7 bases identical to TRBD2. The germline gives CDR1 SGHDT, CDR2 YYEEEE. This CDR3 has 15 residues. J gave up 8 bases and V 0 bases, and 8 bases lay outside the gene matches. CDR3 bases: TGTGCCAGCAGCTTGGAGACTAGCCCTCGACATGAGCAGTTCTTC. It codes for CASSLETSPRHEQFF. Full variable domain (rest looked up from reference TRBV5-6 and TRBJ2-1): DAGVTQSPTHLIKTRGQQVTLRCSPKSGHDTVSWYQQALGQGPQFIFQYYEEEERQRGNFPDRFSGHQFPNYSSELNVNALLLGDSALYLCASSLETSPRHEQFFGPGTRLTVL.

This clonotype showed up just a few times. This rearrangement joins TRBV29-1 to TRBJ1-1; D unresolved. V was pared by 4 bases and J by 2 bases, with 11 bases between. The CDR3 has 13 amino acids. Germline V gene sequence: CDR1 SQVTM, CDR2 ANQGSEA. In DNA form, the CDR3 reads TGCAGCGTTGGAGTTGGCAGAAACACTGAAGCTTTCTTT. Its translation: CSVGVGRNTEAFF.

This clonotype was recorded a few times. The V and J genes are TRBV4-2 and TRBJ1-2; 7 bases are a match to TRBD1. Per germline, CDR1 LGHNA and CDR2 YNFKEQ. The CDR3 length is 16 residues. V shed 3 bases, J shed 6 bases, and the junction held 13 bases outside the gene matches. The chain's CDR3 is CASSQSPDRSGDGYTF. The CDR3 DNA is TGTGCCAGCAGCCAGAGCCCGGACAGGTCGGGGGATGGCTACACCTTC.

This clonotype was detected only a few times. The chain links TRBV3-1 to TRBJ1-2, with D perhaps matching TRBD1 (6 bases). The CDR3 covers 14 residues. Trimming shortened V by 3 bases and J by 2 bases, and 10 bases separated the two germline ends. Germline V gene sequence: CDR1 LGHDT, CDR2 YNNKEL (reference sequence). The CDR3 is CASSHLDSNYGYTF. In nucleotides, the CDR3 is TGTGCCAGCAGCCACCTGGACAGCAACTATGGCTACACCTTC.

V is TRBV5-1 and J is TRBJ2-7; 13 positions agree with TRBD2. The CDR3 length is 16 residues. J gave up 2 bases and V 4 bases, and 6 bases lay outside the gene matches. Germline V gives CDR1 SGHRS, CDR2 YFSETQ. The CDR3 DNA reads TGCGCCAGCAGCCCGTACGGGACTAGCGGGGCCTACGAGCAGTACGTC. As protein: CASSPYGTSGAYEQYV.

This clonotype was picked up a small number of times. The chain joins TRBV12-3 or TRBV12-4 to TRBJ2-6; D not certain. Trimming removed 2 bases from V and 5 bases from J, with 4 bases in between. The CDR3 runs to 13 residues. Here the CDR3 DNA reads TGTGCCAGCAGTTTAAACAGGGCCAACGTCCTGACTTTC. Its protein product is CASSLNRANVLTF.

This clonotype was detected a few times. V usage is TRBV5-1 and J usage is TRBJ1-2; a weak D match, TRBD1 (6 bases). The CDR3 is made up of 14 amino acids. Per germline, CDR1 SGHRS and CDR2 YFSETQ. Trimming stripped 0 bases from V and 5 bases from J, with 11 bases between. Written as DNA, the CDR3 is TGCGCCAGCAGCTTGGGAACAGGGTCTTATGGCTACACCTTC. It encodes CASSLGTGSYGYTF.

J is TRBJ2-7 and V is TRBV27, with 7 bases fitting TRBD1. J gave up 5 bases and V 2 bases, and 3 bases lay outside the gene matches. The CDR3 runs to 13 residues. The germline V gene has CDR1 MNHEY and CDR2 SMNVEV (reference sequence). The DNA for the CDR3 is TGTGCCAGCAGTTTAAGAACAGGGGACGAGCAGTACGTC. Its protein is CASSLRTGDEQYV.

This chain joins TRBV5-1 and TRBJ1-1; possibly TRBD1 for D (5 bases). Germline V CDR1 and CDR2: SGHRS, YFSETQ. Trimming left V 1 base short and J 7 bases short, with 14 bases between. The CDR3 contains 14 residues. The CDR3 DNA reads as TGCGCCAGCAGCTTGATTGGGACCGACGGTGAAGCTTTCTTT. Translating gives CASSLIGTDGEAFF.